This T cell receptor (beta chain) was documented in a study of T cell responses to AZD1222 COVID-19 vaccine (dated by TCRdb to about 2021). Regarding the research as a whole: TCR sequencing was performed for roughly 250 trial participants, of whom some 200 were given two doses of AZD1222 and around 25 were given two doses of MenACWY control vaccine. Enrollment into the trials was organized by age into subgroups of 18-55, 56-69 and 70-plus years, and those subgroups contained about 160, 30 and 59 TCR-sequenced participants, respectively. Here is what the overall study found, with its caveats: Participants were mostly white British, with more females than males. The authors suggested clonal diversity may have been underestimated. Nearly half of unique spike-specific TCRs reportedly recognized epitopes outside regions mutated in the B.1.351 and B.1.1.7 variants. Vaccine-associated CD4 TCRs spanned the whole spike protein, with dominant responses in regions 160-218 and 743-854. No day 14 peak-response samples were available, so repertoires were characterized only after the peak T cell response. The 56-69-year group was small, and its depth increase did not reach significance, likely because of low power. Conclusions about previously exposed vaccinees are limited because only five to seven AZD1222 recipients were SARS-CoV-2 seropositive at baseline. After two AZD1222 doses, spike-specific TCR breadth and depth were significantly higher than at day 0 and than in MenACWY recipients.

Comment on this clone: It has no known antigen specificity. No base quality information exists; no much larger clone differs at one position.

The CDR3 regions of human TCRbeta chains were analyzed by immunosequencing. Under the source paper's analysis protocol: Repertoire TCRs were matched against a reference library of SARS-CoV-2-specific TCRs generated with the MIRA antigen-specificity platform. Breadth meant the fraction of unique TCRs that were SARS-CoV-2-associated, whereas depth meant the fraction of total T cells that were SARS-CoV-2-associated. Using the MIRA data, each spike-specific TCR was mapped to the spike region that the TCR reacts to and placed in a CD4 or CD8 class. Log10-transformed breadth and depth values were compared by one-way ANOVA with Sidak's multiple comparisons tests. TCRdb took this table from immuneACCESS and kept in-frame rearrangements with V and J called. Such tables lack part of the clones; where checked against another copy, unresolved V genes explain under half of the gap, and the rest is unexplained. The DNA was the basis for D and trimming; V, J and clone size are from that table. The sample table records approximately 45,000 clones; approximately 90% of these occur just once. The ten largest clones take up about 1.1% of the sample.

Between the V and J ends, shortened by 3 bases and 0 bases respectively, the junction contains 15 bases. Via the germline V gene (reference sequence), CDR1 is DFQATT and CDR2 SNEGSKA. The CDR3 has 16 amino acids, counting the end cysteine and phenylalanine. Kept here is only the CDR3 DNA, which spans 48 bases and is read in frame from base 1. What this sample's time point label stands for: about 28 days (+/-7) after the second vaccine dose. AZD1222 recipients with second doses at about 4 weeks or about 12 weeks were pooled, because spike-specific TCR depth and breadth did not differ between schedules. Vaccinee samples came from UK trials COV001 and COV002, including a single-blind randomized controlled phase 2/3 trial of AZD1222 (ChAdOx1 nCoV-19) in healthy adults. For TCRbeta chain sequencing, PBMC samples from trial participants were taken at day 0 and at day 28 after the second dose.

The chain was built from TRBV20-1 and TRBJ1-5, with the D segment identity uncertain. The TCR was taken from an adult who received the AZD1222 COVID-19 vaccine. The source was peripheral blood, collected 28 days after the second AZD1222 dose. The sequence in DNA is TGCAGTGCTAGTAACGGGCTGCTCCTTAGCAATCAGCCCCAGCATTTT. The translation is CSASNGLLLSNQPQHF.